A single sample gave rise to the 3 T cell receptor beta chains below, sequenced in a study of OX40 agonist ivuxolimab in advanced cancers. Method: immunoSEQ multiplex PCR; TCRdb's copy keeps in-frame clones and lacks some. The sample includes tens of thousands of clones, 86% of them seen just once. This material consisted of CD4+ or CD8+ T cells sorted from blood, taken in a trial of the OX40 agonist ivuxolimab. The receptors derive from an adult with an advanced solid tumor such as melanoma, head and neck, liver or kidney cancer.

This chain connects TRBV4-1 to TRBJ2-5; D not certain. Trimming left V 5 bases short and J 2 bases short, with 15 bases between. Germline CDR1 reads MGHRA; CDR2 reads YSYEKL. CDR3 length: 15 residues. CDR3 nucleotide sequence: TGCGCCAGCAGCACCCGACTCATCCTACAAGAGACCCAGTACTTC. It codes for CASSTRLILQETQYF.

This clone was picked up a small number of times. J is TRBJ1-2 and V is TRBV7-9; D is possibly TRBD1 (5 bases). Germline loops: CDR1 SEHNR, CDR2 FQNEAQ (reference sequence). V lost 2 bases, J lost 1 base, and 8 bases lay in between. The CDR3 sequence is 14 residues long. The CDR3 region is CASSLSQGNYGYTF. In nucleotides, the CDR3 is TGTGCCAGCAGCTTATCCCAGGGTAACTATGGCTACACCTTC.

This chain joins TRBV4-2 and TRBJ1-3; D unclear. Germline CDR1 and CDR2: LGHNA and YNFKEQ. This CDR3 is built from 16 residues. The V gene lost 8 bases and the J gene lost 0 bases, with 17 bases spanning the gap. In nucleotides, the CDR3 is TGTGCCAGCCGTCGGGCCGCCGGAAGCTCTGGAAACACCATATATTTT. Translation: CASRRAAGSSGNTIYF.